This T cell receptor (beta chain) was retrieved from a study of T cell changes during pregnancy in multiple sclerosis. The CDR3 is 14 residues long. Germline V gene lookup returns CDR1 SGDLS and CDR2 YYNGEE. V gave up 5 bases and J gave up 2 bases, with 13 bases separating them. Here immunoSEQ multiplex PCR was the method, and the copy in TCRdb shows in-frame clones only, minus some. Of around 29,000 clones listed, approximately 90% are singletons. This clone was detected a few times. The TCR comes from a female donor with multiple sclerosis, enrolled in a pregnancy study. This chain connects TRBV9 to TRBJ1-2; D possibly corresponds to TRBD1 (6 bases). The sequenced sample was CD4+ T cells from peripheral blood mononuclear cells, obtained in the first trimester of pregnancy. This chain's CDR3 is CASRDNQGNYGYTF. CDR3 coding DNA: TGTGCCAGCAGAGATAACCAGGGGAACTATGGCTACACCTTC.